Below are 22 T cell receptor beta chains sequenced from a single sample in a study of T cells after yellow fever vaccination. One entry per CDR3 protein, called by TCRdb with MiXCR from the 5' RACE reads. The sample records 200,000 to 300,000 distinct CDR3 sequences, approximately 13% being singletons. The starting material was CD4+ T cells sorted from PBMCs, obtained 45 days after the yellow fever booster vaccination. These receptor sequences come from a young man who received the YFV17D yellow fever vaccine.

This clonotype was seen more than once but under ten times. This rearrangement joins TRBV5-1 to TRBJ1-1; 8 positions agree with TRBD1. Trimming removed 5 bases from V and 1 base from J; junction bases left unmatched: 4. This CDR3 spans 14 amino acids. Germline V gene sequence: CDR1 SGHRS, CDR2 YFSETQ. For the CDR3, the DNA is TGCGCCAGCAGAAGCGGGACAGGGAACACTGAAGCTTTCTTT. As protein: CASRSGTGNTEAFF.

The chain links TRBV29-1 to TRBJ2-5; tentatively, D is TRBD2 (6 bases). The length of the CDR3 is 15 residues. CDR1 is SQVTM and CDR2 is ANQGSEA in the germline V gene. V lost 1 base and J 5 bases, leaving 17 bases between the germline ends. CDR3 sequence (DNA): TGCAGCGTTGAAGCGTCGGGAGCCCCGGGGGAGACCCAGTACTTC. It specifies CSVEASGAPGETQYF.

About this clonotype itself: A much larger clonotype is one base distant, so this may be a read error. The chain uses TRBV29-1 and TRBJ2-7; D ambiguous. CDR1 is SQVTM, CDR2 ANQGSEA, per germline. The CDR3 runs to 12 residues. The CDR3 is CSVEGPAYKQYF. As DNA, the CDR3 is TGCAGCGTTGAGGGCCCAGCCTACAAGCAGTACTTC.

This CDR3 reads CASSSNLQGGFADTQYF. CDR3 nucleotides: TGTGCCAGCAGCTCAAATTTACAGGGAGGGTTCGCAGATACGCAGTATTTT. The V gene is TRBV7-9, the J gene TRBJ2-3; tentative D call: TRBD2 (7 bases). Germline CDR1 is SEHNR and CDR2 is FQNEAQ (reference sequence). This CDR3 region has 17 residues. V was shortened by 4 bases and J by 4 bases, with 21 bases between the two germline ends.

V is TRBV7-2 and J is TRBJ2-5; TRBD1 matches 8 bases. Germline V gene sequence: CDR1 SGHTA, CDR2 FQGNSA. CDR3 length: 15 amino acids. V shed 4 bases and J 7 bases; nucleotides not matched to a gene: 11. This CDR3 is CASSSRTGFMATQYF. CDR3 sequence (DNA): TGTGCCAGCAGCTCCCGGACAGGGTTTATGGCGACCCAGTACTTC.

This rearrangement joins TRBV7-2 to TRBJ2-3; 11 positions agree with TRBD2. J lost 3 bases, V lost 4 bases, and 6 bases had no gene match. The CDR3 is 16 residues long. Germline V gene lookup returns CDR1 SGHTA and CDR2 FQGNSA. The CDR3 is CASSSRLAGWTDTQYF. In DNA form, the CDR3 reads TGTGCCAGCAGCTCCCGACTAGCGGGATGGACAGATACGCAGTATTTT.

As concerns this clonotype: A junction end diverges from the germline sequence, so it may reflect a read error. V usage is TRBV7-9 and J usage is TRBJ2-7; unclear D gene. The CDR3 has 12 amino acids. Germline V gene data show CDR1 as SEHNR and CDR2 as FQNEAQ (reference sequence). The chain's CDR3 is CASSLADLGPFF. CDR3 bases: TGTGCCAGCAGCTTAGCGGATTTGGGTCCCTTCTTC.

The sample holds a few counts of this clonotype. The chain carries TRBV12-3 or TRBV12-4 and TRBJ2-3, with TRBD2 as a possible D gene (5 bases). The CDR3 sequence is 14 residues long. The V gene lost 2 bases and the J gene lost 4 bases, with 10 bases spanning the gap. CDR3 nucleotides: TGTGCCAGCAGTTTACTTGTCGGGGCAGATACGCAGTATTTT. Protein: CASSLLVGADTQYF.

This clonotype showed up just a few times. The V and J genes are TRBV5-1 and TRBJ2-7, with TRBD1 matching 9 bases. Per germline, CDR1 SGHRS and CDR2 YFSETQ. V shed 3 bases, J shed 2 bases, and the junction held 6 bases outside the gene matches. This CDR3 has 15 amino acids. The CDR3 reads CASSWGQGSTYEQYF. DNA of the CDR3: TGCGCCAGCAGCTGGGGACAGGGAAGTACCTACGAGCAGTACTTC.

The CDR3 spells CASSLDGTPGTQYF. CDR3 in DNA: TGTGCCAGCAGCCTCGACGGGACTCCCGGAACGCAGTATTTT. The rearrangement uses TRBV12-3 or TRBV12-4 and TRBJ2-3; D might be TRBD2 (6 bases). This CDR3 is 14 amino acids long. Trimming removed 6 bases from V and 9 bases from J, with 19 bases in between.

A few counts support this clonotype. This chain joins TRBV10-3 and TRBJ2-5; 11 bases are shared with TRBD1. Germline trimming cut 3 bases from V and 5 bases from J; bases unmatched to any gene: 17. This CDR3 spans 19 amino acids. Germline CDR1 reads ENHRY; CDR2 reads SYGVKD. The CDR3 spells CAISEGYGQGAMGRETQYF. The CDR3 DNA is TGTGCCATCAGTGAAGGCTACGGACAGGGGGCTATGGGACGGGAGACCCAGTACTTC.

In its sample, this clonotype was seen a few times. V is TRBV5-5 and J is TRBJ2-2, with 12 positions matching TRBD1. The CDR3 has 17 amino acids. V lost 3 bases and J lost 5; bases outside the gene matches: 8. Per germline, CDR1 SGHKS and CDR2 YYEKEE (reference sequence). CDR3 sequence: CASSSGTGGLGTGELFF. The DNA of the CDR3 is TGTGCCAGCAGCTCCGGGACAGGGGGCTTAGGAACCGGGGAGCTGTTTTTT.

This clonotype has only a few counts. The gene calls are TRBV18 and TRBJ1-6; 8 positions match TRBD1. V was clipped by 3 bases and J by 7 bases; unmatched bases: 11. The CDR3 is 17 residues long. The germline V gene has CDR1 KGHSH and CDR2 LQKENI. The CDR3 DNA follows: TGTGCCAGCTCACCGAATGGACAGGGAGTCGGGAATTCACCCCTCCACTTT. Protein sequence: CASSPNGQGVGNSPLHF.

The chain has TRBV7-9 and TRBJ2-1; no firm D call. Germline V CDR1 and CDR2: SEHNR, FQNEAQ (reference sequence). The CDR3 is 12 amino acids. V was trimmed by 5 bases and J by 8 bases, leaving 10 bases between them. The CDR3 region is CASSPYRDEQFF. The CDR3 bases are TGTGCCAGCAGCCCATACCGGGATGAGCAGTTCTTC. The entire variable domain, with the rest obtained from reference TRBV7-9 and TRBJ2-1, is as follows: DTGVSQNPRHKITKRGQNVTFRCDPISEHNRLYWYRQTLGQGPEFLTYFQNEAQLEKSRLLSDRFSAERPKGSFSTLEIQRTEQGDSAMYLCASSPYRDEQFFGPGTRLTVL.

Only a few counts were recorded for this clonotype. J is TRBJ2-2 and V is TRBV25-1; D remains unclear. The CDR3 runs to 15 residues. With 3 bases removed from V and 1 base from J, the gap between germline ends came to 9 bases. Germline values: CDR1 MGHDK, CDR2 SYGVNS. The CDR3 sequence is CASSDPQKNTGELFF. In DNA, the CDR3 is TGTGCCAGCAGTGACCCGCAGAAGAACACCGGGGAGCTGTTTTTT.

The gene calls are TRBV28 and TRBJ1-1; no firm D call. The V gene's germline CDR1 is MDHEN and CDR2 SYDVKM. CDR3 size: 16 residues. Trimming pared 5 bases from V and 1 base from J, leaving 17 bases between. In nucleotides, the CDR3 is TGTGCCAGCAGTGTTGCCCTCAGAGCCACGAACACTGAAGCTTTCTTT. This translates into CASSVALRATNTEAFF.

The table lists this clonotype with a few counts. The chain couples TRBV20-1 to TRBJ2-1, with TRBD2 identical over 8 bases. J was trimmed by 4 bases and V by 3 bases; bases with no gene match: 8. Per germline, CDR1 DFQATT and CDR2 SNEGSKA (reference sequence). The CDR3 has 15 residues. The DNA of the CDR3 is TGCAGTGCTAGTGTGGGACTAGTCGCTTACAATGAGCAGTTCTTC. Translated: CSASVGLVAYNEQFF.

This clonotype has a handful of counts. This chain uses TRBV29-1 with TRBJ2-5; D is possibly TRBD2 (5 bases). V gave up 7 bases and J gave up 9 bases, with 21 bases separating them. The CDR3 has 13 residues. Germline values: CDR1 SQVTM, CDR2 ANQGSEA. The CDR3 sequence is CSAPSWRSGAQYF. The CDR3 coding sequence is TGCAGCGCCCCCAGTTGGCGGTCCGGGGCCCAGTACTTC.

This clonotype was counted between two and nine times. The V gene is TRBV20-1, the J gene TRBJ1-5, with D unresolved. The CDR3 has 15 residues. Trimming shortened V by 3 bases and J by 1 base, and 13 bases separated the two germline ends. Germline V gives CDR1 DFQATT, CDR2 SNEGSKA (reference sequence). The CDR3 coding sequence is TGCAGTGCTAGGATGAACTCGGACAGCAATCAGCCCCAGCATTTT. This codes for CSARMNSDSNQPQHF.

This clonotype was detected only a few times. The CDR3 DNA is TGCGCCAGCAGCTCTAGCGGGACGATCCAAGAGACCCAGTACTTC. This sequence encodes CASSSSGTIQETQYF. This chain links TRBV5-1 with TRBJ2-5; 9 nucleotides agree with TRBD2. V gave up 3 bases and J gave up 1 base; unmatched junction bases: 4. Germline V gene lookup returns CDR1 SGHRS and CDR2 YFSETQ. There are 15 residues in the CDR3.

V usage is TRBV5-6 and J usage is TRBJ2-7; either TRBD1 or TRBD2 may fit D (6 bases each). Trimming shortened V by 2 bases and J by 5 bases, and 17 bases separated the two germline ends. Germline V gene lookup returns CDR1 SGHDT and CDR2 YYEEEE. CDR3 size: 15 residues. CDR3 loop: CASSFWRGRINEQYF. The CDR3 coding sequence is TGTGCCAGCAGCTTTTGGAGGGGGAGGATCAACGAGCAGTACTTC. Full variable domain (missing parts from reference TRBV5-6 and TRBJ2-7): DAGVTQSPTHLIKTRGQQVTLRCSPKSGHDTVSWYQQALGQGPQFIFQYYEEEERQRGNFPDRFSGHQFPNYSSELNVNALLLGDSALYLCASSFWRGRINEQYFGPGTRLTVT.

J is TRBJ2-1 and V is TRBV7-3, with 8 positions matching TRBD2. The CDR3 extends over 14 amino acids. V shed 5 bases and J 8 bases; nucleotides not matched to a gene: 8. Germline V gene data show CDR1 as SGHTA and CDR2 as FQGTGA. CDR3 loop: CASSPRSGGHEQFF. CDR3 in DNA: TGTGCCAGCAGCCCTCGGTCGGGGGGGCATGAGCAGTTCTTC.